This T cell receptor beta chain was observed in a study of T cell responses to AZD1222 COVID-19 vaccine. Germline trimming cut 1 base from V and 13 bases from J; bases unmatched to any gene: 8. The CDR3 is 16 residues long. Per germline, CDR1 LGHDT and CDR2 YNNKEL (reference sequence). Repertoires were generated with immunoSEQ multiplex PCR, while TCRdb's copy carries only in-frame clones and drops some. This sample has some 69,000 clones, with over 70% found just once. The sequencing here drew on peripheral blood, taken 28 days after the second AZD1222 dose. The origin of this receptor is an adult who received the AZD1222 COVID-19 vaccine. The rearrangement uses TRBV3-1 (or the pseudogene TRBV3-2) and TRBJ2-4, with TRBD2 matching over 15 bases. CDR3 nucleotides: TGTGCCAGCAGCCAAGTCCTCGGGACTAGCGGGGGGCCGCAGTACTTC. Amino acid sequence: CASSQVLGTSGGPQYF.